The present T cell receptor beta chain was sequenced within a study of beta chain features in type 1 diabetes. Reverse transcribing all isolated RNA meant expressed TCRB transcripts were sequenced. TCRdb's copy holds only in-frame clones and misses some; the assay was immunoSEQ multiplex PCR. The sample includes approximately 260,000 clones, 24% seen only once; the top ten take roughly 0.011%. Study observations and caveats: Diminished insertions and augmented deletions at VDJ junctions characterized type 1 diabetes patients. Type 1 diabetes patients showed a moderate but significant shortening of TCRB CDR3s in all four CD4+ subsets.

Concerning this clone itself: The antigen remains undetermined.

Sequenced material: naive CD4+ T cells from blood. The TCR was taken from a woman aged 25 to 39 with type 1 diabetes.

CDR3 DNA sequence: TGCGCCAGCAGCTTGGCCGAGGGGGTAGCTTTCTTT. It is translated as CASSLAEGVAFF. The rearrangement links TRBV5-1 to TRBJ1-1; TRBD1 is a possible D gene (6 bases). V shed 0 bases and J shed 10 bases, with 10 bases lying between them. The CDR3 has 12 residues. Germline CDR1 SGHRS, CDR2 YFSETQ.